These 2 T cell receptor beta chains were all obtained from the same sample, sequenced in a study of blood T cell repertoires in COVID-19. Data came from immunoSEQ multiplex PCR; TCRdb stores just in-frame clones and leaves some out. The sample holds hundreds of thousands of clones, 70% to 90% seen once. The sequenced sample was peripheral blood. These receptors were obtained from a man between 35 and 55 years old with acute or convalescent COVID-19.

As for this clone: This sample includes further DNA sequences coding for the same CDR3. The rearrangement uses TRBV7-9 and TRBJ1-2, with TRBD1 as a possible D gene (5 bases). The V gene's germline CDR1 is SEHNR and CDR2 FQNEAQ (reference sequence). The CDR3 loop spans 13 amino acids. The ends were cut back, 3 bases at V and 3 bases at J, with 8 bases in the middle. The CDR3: CASSLGGDYGYTF. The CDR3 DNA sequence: TGTGCCAGCAGCTTGGGGGGTGACTATGGCTACACCTTC.

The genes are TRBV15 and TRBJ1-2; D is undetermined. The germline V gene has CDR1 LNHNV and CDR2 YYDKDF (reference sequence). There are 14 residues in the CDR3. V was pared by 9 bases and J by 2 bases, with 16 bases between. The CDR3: CATSNAGSNYGYTF. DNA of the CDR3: TGTGCCACAAGTAACGCGGGGTCAAACTATGGCTACACCTTC.